A single sample is the source of the 31 T cell receptor beta chains below, sequenced in a study of T cell changes during pregnancy in multiple sclerosis (dated by TCRdb to 2018 to 2020). Libraries came from the immunoSEQ multiplex PCR assay. This immuneACCESS table, as held by TCRdb, lists in-frame sequences with V and J called but not all clones. Of the missing ones, under half trace to an unresolved V gene in checked studies; the others have no known cause. The sample profile shows approximately 49,000 clones; roughly 92% of them were found once. The ten largest clones add up to more than 0.7% of the sample. Sample: CD4+ T cells from peripheral blood mononuclear cells, taken in the second trimester of pregnancy. These receptors originate from a female donor in good health, enrolled as a control in a pregnancy study.

The CDR3 reads CASRGVDRDQETQYF. CDR3 DNA sequence: TGTGCCAGCAGGGGGGTAGACAGGGACCAAGAGACCCAGTACTTC. The rearrangement joins TRBV2 to TRBJ2-5, with TRBD1 matching over 7 bases. Germline values: CDR1 SNHLY, CDR2 FYNNEI. CDR3 size: 15 residues. The ends lost 6 bases at V and 0 bases at J; junction bases unmatched: 7.

This clone has only a few counts. J is TRBJ1-1 and V is TRBV7-2; a possible D gene is TRBD1 (6 bases). The germline V gene has CDR1 SGHTA and CDR2 FQGNSA. V lost 4 bases and J lost 5, with 14 bases in between. This CDR3 is built from 14 residues. The CDR3 reads CASSSQQGRTEAFF. The CDR3, as DNA: TGTGCCAGCAGCTCCCAACAGGGAAGGACTGAAGCTTTCTTT.

The chain employs TRBV5-1 and TRBJ1-2; 7 bases match TRBD1. CDR1 and CDR2 from the germline V gene are SGHRS and YFSETQ. Unmatched junction bases numbered 8, after V lost 0 bases and J lost 6 bases. The length of the CDR3 is 15 residues. CDR3 nucleotides: TGCGCCAGCAGCTTGGATCCCTGGGACAGTGATGGCTACACCTTC. Its protein is CASSLDPWDSDGYTF.

This chain connects TRBV28 to TRBJ2-1; 7 nucleotides agree with TRBD2. CDR1 and CDR2 (germline): MDHEN, SYDVKM. CDR3 length equals 16 residues. Trimming took 3 bases from V and 9 from J; bases not matched to a gene: 14. The CDR3 spells CASSLVGGPRQTEQFF. The CDR3 DNA sequence: TGTGCCAGCAGTTTGGTGGGAGGGCCTAGGCAGACTGAGCAGTTCTTC.

This rearrangement joins TRBV15 to TRBJ2-1, with 10 bases matching TRBD2. The junction had 9 bases not matched to a gene; V was cut back by 0 bases and J by 10 bases. The CDR3 sequence is 16 residues long. The germline gives CDR1 LNHNV, CDR2 YYDKDF (reference sequence). CDR3 protein: CATSREGASGSREQFF. In nucleotides, the CDR3 is TGTGCCACCAGCAGAGAGGGGGCTAGCGGGAGCCGCGAGCAGTTCTTC.

The chain recombines TRBV14 with TRBJ2-4, with 7 bases fitting TRBD1. The V segment lost 5 bases and the J segment 0 bases; nucleotides outside the gene matches: 4. The CDR3 loop spans 15 amino acids. Germline V gives CDR1 SGHDN, CDR2 FVKESK. CDR3 residues: CASSLQGSAKNIQYF. The CDR3 DNA is TGTGCCAGCAGCTTACAGGGGTCAGCCAAAAACATTCAGTACTTC.

A single count supports this clone. J is TRBJ2-1 and V is TRBV4-2, with 10 bases lining up with TRBD2. The J segment lost 0 bases and the V segment lost 3 bases, leaving 11 bases of the junction unmatched. The CDR3 contains 19 residues. The germline V gene has CDR1 LGHNA and CDR2 YNFKEQ. The CDR3 loop is CASSHLSGRGVSSYNEQFF. The CDR3 DNA is TGTGCCAGCAGCCACTTAAGCGGGAGGGGGGTTAGCTCCTACAATGAGCAGTTCTTC.

This clone was seen just once. The rearrangement joins TRBV2 to TRBJ2-1; maybe TRBD1 (5 bases). Trimming removed 5 bases from V and 3 bases from J, with 8 bases in between. The germline CDR1 and CDR2 sequences are SNHLY and FYNNEI. The CDR3 runs to 13 residues. The CDR3 here is CASSPDSYNEQFF. CDR3 nucleotides: TGTGCCAGCAGTCCCGACAGCTACAATGAGCAGTTCTTC.

The gene calls are TRBV5-1 and TRBJ1-4, with a weak D call TRBD1 (6 bases). This CDR3 has 13 amino acids. Germline V gives CDR1 SGHRS, CDR2 YFSETQ. V was cut by 5 bases and J by 6 bases, with 11 bases left in between. For the CDR3, the DNA is TGCGCCAGCAGGATGACAGGCGATGAAAAACTGTTTTTT. It encodes CASRMTGDEKLFF.

The chain links TRBV7-8 to TRBJ1-5; no clear D gene. The V gene's germline CDR1 is SGHVS and CDR2 FQNEAQ. The CDR3 sequence is 16 residues long. Trimming stripped 5 bases from V and 4 bases from J, with 18 bases between. This CDR3 is CASSRSRVLRNQPQHF. In DNA, the CDR3 is TGTGCCAGCAGCCGCTCCCGGGTCCTACGTAATCAGCCCCAGCATTTT.

V and J are TRBV30 and TRBJ1-3; TRBD1 is a possible D gene (6 bases). Trimming pared 0 bases from V and 3 bases from J, leaving 6 bases between. Germline assignment: CDR1 GTSNPN and CDR2 SVGIG (reference sequence). CDR3 size: 13 residues. This CDR3 reads CAWSVRGGNTIYF. CDR3 sequence (DNA): TGTGCCTGGAGTGTCAGGGGTGGAAACACCATATATTTT. The full variable domain, with the rest looked up from reference TRBV30 and TRBJ1-3, is SQTIHQWPATLVQPVGSPLSLECTVEGTSNPNLYWYRQAAGRGLQLLFYSVGIGQISSEVPQNLSASRPQDRQFILSSKKLLLSDSGFYLCAWSVRGGNTIYFGEGSWLTVV.

This clone was observed a few times. This chain connects TRBV5-4 to TRBJ1-2; 7 nucleotides agree with TRBD1. There are 15 residues in the CDR3. Germline CDR1 SGHNT, CDR2 YYREEE (reference sequence). J lost 4 bases, V lost 0 bases, and 6 bases had no gene match. In nucleotides, the CDR3 is TGTGCCAGCAGCTTGGAGGGGCGACAGGGCTATGGCTACACCTTC. It is translated as CASSLEGRQGYGYTF.

This chain's CDR3 is CASSPGRGDTGELFF. For the CDR3, the DNA is TGTGCCAGCTCACCCGGTAGAGGCGACACCGGGGAGCTGTTTTTT. The rearrangement joins TRBV18 to TRBJ2-2; D remains unclear. This CDR3 contains 15 residues. Germline V gene lookup returns CDR1 KGHSH and CDR2 LQKENI. Trimming left V 3 bases short and J 3 bases short, with 11 bases between.

This sequence joins TRBV6-6 and TRBJ2-1; 11 bases agree with TRBD2. The germline CDR1 and CDR2 sequences are MNHNY and SVGAGI (reference sequence). This CDR3 is built from 15 residues. Trimming removed 5 bases from V and 4 bases from J; junction bases left unmatched: 4. The CDR3 nucleotides are TGTGCCAGCAGTAAACTAGCGGGAGAATACAATGAGCAGTTCTTC. Amino acids: CASSKLAGEYNEQFF.

The V call is TRBV9, the J call TRBJ1-5; no clear D gene. Trimming took 0 bases from V and 6 from J, leaving 7 bases between them. This CDR3 is 13 amino acids long. The germline V gene encodes CDR1 SGDLS and CDR2 YYNGEE. CDR3 protein: CASSVDLSQPQHF. Written as DNA, the CDR3 is TGTGCCAGCAGCGTAGATTTGAGTCAGCCCCAGCATTTT.

CDR3 sequence (DNA): TGTGCCAGCAGCGTAGGGGCAAGCGGGAGTTGGGAAGAGACCCAGTACTTC. It translates to CASSVGASGSWEETQYF. The rearrangement uses TRBV9 and TRBJ2-5, with 8 bases lining up with TRBD2. V lost 0 bases, J lost 3 bases, and 10 bases stayed unmatched. The germline gives CDR1 SGDLS, CDR2 YYNGEE. The CDR3 has 17 amino acids. The variable domain in full, with the rest retrieved from reference TRBV9 and TRBJ2-5, is DSGVTQTPKHLITATGQRVTLRCSPRSGDLSVYWYQQSLDQGLQFLIQYYNGEERAKGNILERFSAQQFPDLHSELNLSSLELGDSALYFCASSVGASGSWEETQYFGPGTRLLVL.

This sequence joins TRBV9 and TRBJ1-5; weak D call: TRBD1 (5 bases). Trimming cost V 4 bases and J 4 bases, with 15 bases left between them. The germline V gene has CDR1 SGDLS and CDR2 YYNGEE. CDR3 length: 15 residues. CDR3 nucleotides: TGTGCCAGCAGCCGCGGACACGCCGCAAATCAGCCCCAGCATTTT. It codes for CASSRGHAANQPQHF. The variable domain in full, with the rest retrieved from reference TRBV9 and TRBJ1-5, is DSGVTQTPKHLITATGQRVTLRCSPRSGDLSVYWYQQSLDQGLQFLIQYYNGEERAKGNILERFSAQQFPDLHSELNLSSLELGDSALYFCASSRGHAANQPQHFGDGTRLSIL.

The chain employs TRBV2 and TRBJ2-3, with 14 bases identical to TRBD2. Germline CDR1 SNHLY, CDR2 FYNNEI. J gave up 4 bases and V 6 bases, and 0 bases lay outside the gene matches. The CDR3 covers 14 residues. The CDR3, as DNA: TGTGCCAGCAGGACTAGCGGGGGGGCAGATACGCAGTATTTT. It yields the protein CASRTSGGADTQYF.

The chain couples TRBV20-1 to TRBJ1-1; 7 bases are shared with TRBD1. V shed 5 bases and J 6 bases; nucleotides not matched to a gene: 3. Germline V CDR1 and CDR2: DFQATT, SNEGSKA (reference sequence). CDR3 length equals 11 residues. CDR3 DNA sequence: TGCAGTGCTGCTACAGGGGCTGAAGCTTTCTTT. Its translation: CSAATGAEAFF.

V gene TRBV6-1 combines with J gene TRBJ2-2, with 7 bases that match TRBD1. The J segment lost 8 bases and the V segment lost 5 bases, leaving 5 bases of the junction unmatched. This CDR3 region has 13 residues. Germline V gene data show CDR1 as MNHNS and CDR2 as SASEGT. As DNA, the CDR3 is TGTGCCAGCAGTACAGGGGTGGCTGGGGAGCTGTTTTTT. Protein sequence: CASSTGVAGELFF.

The chain is built from TRBV28 and TRBJ2-5; 7 bases line up with TRBD2. The CDR3 is 15 residues long. From germline, CDR1 is MDHEN and CDR2 SYDVKM. J lost 6 bases, V lost 7 bases, and 14 bases had no gene match. The CDR3 DNA is TGTGCCAGCACCCCCAAGCCCTGGCGGGGGAAGACCCAGTACTTC. Translation gives CASTPKPWRGKTQYF.

The chain has TRBV5-5 and TRBJ2-7, with D perhaps matching TRBD2 (6 bases). This CDR3 has 13 amino acids. Trimming removed 4 bases at V and 5 bases at J, with 13 bases between. Germline V gene lookup returns CDR1 SGHKS and CDR2 YYEKEE (reference sequence). The CDR3 region has the DNA TGTGCCAGCAGCCGGTCCCCGGGGGACGAGCAGTACTTC. Protein: CASSRSPGDEQYF.

The chain couples TRBV9 to TRBJ1-4; D is unresolved. This CDR3 region has 15 residues. V dropped 1 base and J dropped 8 bases, with 15 bases sitting between them. Germline CDR1 and CDR2: SGDLS and YYNGEE. DNA of the CDR3: TGTGCCAGCAGCGTAAATGGTGGGAGAGGGGAAAAACTGTTTTTT. The encoded protein is CASSVNGGRGEKLFF.

This clone was recorded once. V and J are TRBV14 and TRBJ1-2, with 7 bases identical to TRBD1. Germline CDR1 and CDR2: SGHDN and FVKESK. The CDR3 extends over 14 amino acids. After removal of 6 bases from V and 2 bases from J, the junction contained 6 bases not matched to a gene. The CDR3 sequence: CASSQDRLNYGYTF. Here the CDR3 DNA reads TGTGCCAGCAGTCAGGACAGGCTAAACTATGGCTACACCTTC. Variable domain in full (rest from reference TRBV14 and TRBJ1-2): EAGVTQFPSHSVIEKGQTVTLRCDPISGHDNLYWYRRVMGKEIKFLLHFVKESKQDESGMPNNRFLAERTGGTYSTLKVQPAELEDSGVYFCASSQDRLNYGYTFGSGTRLTVV.

The chain is built from TRBV29-1 and TRBJ2-2; the match to TRBD2 covers 7 bases. Germline CDR1 SQVTM, CDR2 ANQGSEA. This CDR3 is 14 amino acids long. The trim removed 7 bases at V and 5 bases at J, leaving 10 bases unmatched. In nucleotides, the CDR3 is TGCAGCGCCAGAAAGGAGGGAGGGACCGGGGAGCTGTTTTTT. Translation: CSARKEGGTGELFF.

The rearrangement uses TRBV5-1 and TRBJ2-3; maybe TRBD1 (6 bases). CDR3 length: 12 residues. Germline CDR1 SGHRS, CDR2 YFSETQ. V lost 6 bases and J 1 base, leaving 6 bases between the germline ends. This CDR3 is CASNRGTDTQYF. CDR3 nucleotides: TGCGCCAGCAACAGGGGCACAGATACGCAGTATTTT. The variable domain in full, completed from reference TRBV5-1 and TRBJ2-3, reads KAGVTQTPRYLIKTRGQQVTLSCSPISGHRSVSWYQQTPGQGLQFLFEYFSETQRNKGNFPGRFSGRQFSNSRSEMNVSTLELGDSALYLCASNRGTDTQYFGPGTRLTVL.

This clone was counted once. The rearrangement joins TRBV30 to TRBJ2-7; TRBD1 matches 8 bases. From germline, CDR1 is GTSNPN and CDR2 SVGIG (reference sequence). The junction had 13 bases not matched to a gene; V was cut back by 2 bases and J by 4 bases. The CDR3 is 16 residues long. CDR3 region: CAWSSLRTGIKYEQYF. The CDR3 bases are TGTGCCTGGAGTTCCCTACGGACAGGGATAAAGTACGAGCAGTACTTC.

The chain links TRBV5-1 to TRBJ1-2; 7 bases align to TRBD1. CDR1 SGHRS and CDR2 YFSETQ come from the germline V gene. The CDR3 is 12 amino acids. Trimming removed 6 bases from V and 7 bases from J; junction bases left unmatched: 6. CDR3 sequence reads: CASTDNRGGYTF. The CDR3 DNA follows: TGCGCCAGCACCGATAACAGGGGTGGCTACACCTTC.

CDR3 coding DNA: TGCGCCAGCAGCGCCGGGACAGCCTCAGCTAACTATGGCTACACCTTC. This encodes CASSAGTASANYGYTF. V usage is TRBV5-1 and J usage is TRBJ1-2; 7 bases line up with TRBD1. Per the germline V gene, CDR1 is SGHRS and CDR2 is YFSETQ. The CDR3 contains 16 residues. Trimming removed 4 bases from V and 0 bases from J; junction bases left unmatched: 9. Variable domain in full (rest from reference TRBV5-1 and TRBJ1-2): KAGVTQTPRYLIKTRGQQVTLSCSPISGHRSVSWYQQTPGQGLQFLFEYFSETQRNKGNFPGRFSGRQFSNSRSEMNVSTLELGDSALYLCASSAGTASANYGYTFGSGTRLTVV.

The chain employs TRBV25-1 and TRBJ2-3; a weak D match, TRBD2 (5 bases). Germline V lookup: CDR1 MGHDK, CDR2 SYGVNS. The CDR3 runs 11 residues. Trimming took off 7 bases at V and 5 bases at J, with 7 bases between the two ends. CDR3 amino acids: CASKGGDTQYF. CDR3 DNA: TGTGCCAGCAAAGGAGGAGATACGCAGTATTTT.

The V and J genes are TRBV29-1 and TRBJ2-2; the D gene is possibly TRBD2 (6 bases). Trimming stripped 7 bases from V and 4 bases from J, with 13 bases between. Looked up from germline, CDR1 is SQVTM and CDR2 is ANQGSEA. The CDR3 extends over 13 amino acids. The CDR3 spells CSGGLMGTGELFF. In nucleotides, the CDR3 is TGCAGCGGGGGACTTATGGGCACCGGGGAGCTGTTTTTT.